This is a list of T cell receptor beta chains from one sample in a study of OX40 agonist ivuxolimab in advanced cancers. Here immunoSEQ multiplex PCR was the method, and the copy in TCRdb shows in-frame clones only, minus some. The sample carries 80,000 to 100,000 clones, approximately 88% recorded once. This sample comprised CD4+ or CD8+ T cells sorted from blood, obtained in a trial of the OX40 agonist ivuxolimab. The receptors come from an adult with an advanced solid tumor such as melanoma, head and neck, liver or kidney cancer. Both conserved end residues are part of each CDR3. A D gene is named only where the DNA matches it firmly. The size field is filled for only some rows; it gives once, few, many or a size class.

TRBV29-1	once	TRBJ2-5	.	CSVSIGTPRETQYF	TGCAGCGTCTCTATTGGGACCCCCAGAGAGACCCAGTACTTC
TRBV18	once	TRBJ1-1	.	CASSPDIFASTPNF	TGTGCCAGCTCACCCGACATCTTCGCGTCGACACCCAATTTT
TRBV28	.	TRBJ2-5	.	CASSSRTGETQYF	TGTGCCAGCAGTTCCCGGACCGGGGAGACCCAGTACTTC
TRBV7-2	few	TRBJ1-1	.	CASSLESRTAFF	TGTGCCAGCAGCTTAGAAAGTAGGACGGCTTTCTTT
TRBV18	.	TRBJ1-1	TRBD1	CASSLQGAVTEAFF	TGTGCCAGCTCACTACAGGGGGCGGTCACTGAAGCTTTCTTT
TRBV7-8	.	TRBJ1-1	TRBD1	CASSWGQGPNTEAFF	TGTGCCAGCAGCTGGGGACAGGGCCCGAACACTGAAGCTTTCTTT
TRBV7-9	.	TRBJ1-2	.	CASSPGGVGSQGYTF	TGTGCCAGCAGCCCGGGGGGGGTCGGGTCCCAAGGCTACACCTTC
TRBV5-1	once	TRBJ2-1	TRBD1	CASTRTGDNEQFF	TGCGCCAGCACCAGGACAGGGGACAATGAGCAGTTCTTC
TRBV6-1	.	TRBJ2-5	TRBD1	CASSFDRVGETQYF	TGTGCCAGCAGTTTTGACAGGGTGGGAGAGACCCAGTACTTC
TRBV9	once	TRBJ2-2	.	CASRLGQSNTGELFF	TGTGCCAGCAGATTAGGACAGAGTAACACCGGGGAGCTGTTTTTT
TRBV7-6	.	TRBJ2-3	.	CASSPQEMADTQYF	TGTGCCAGCAGCCCACAGGAGATGGCAGATACGCAGTATTTT
TRBV15	few	TRBJ2-3	.	CATSTARDTQYF	TGTGCCACCAGCACCGCACGGGATACGCAGTATTTT
TRBV19	.	TRBJ1-5	.	CASSIDLRMSLTQPQHF	TGTGCCAGTAGTATAGATCTGAGAATGTCCCTTACCCAGCCCCAGCATTTT
TRBV18	.	TRBJ2-3	.	CASSPLFGDTQYF	TGTGCCAGCTCACCACTGTTTGGGGATACGCAGTATTTT
TRBV7-2	.	TRBJ2-7	.	CASSLDRGRGYEQYF	TGTGCCAGCAGCTTAGATAGGGGCAGGGGTTACGAGCAGTACTTC
TRBV2	.	TRBJ2-7	TRBD1	CASRDRASSYEQYF	TGTGCCAGCCGGGACAGGGCAAGCTCCTACGAGCAGTACTTC
TRBV11-2	.	TRBJ2-5	.	CASSSNRGKQETQYF	TGTGCCAGCAGCTCTAACCGGGGAAAACAAGAGACCCAGTACTTC
TRBV11-2	.	TRBJ2-3	.	CASSPDRDGTDTQYF	TGTGCCAGCAGCCCCGATAGGGACGGCACAGATACGCAGTATTTT
TRBV7-2	.	TRBJ2-1	.	CASSRVGRSHNEQFF	TGTGCCAGCAGCCGCGTGGGACGCTCCCACAATGAGCAGTTCTTC
TRBV7-9	few	TRBJ1-1	.	CASRWGNTEAFF	TGTGCCAGCAGGTGGGGGAACACTGAAGCTTTCTTT
TRBV7-9	.	TRBJ1-1	.	CASSLQGPRNTEAFF	TGTGCCAGCAGCTTACAGGGGCCCCGGAACACTGAAGCTTTCTTT
TRBV28	.	TRBJ2-4	.	CASSLWGAGRDKNIQYF	TGTGCCAGCAGCTTATGGGGGGCGGGTCGAGACAAAAACATTCAGTACTTC
TRBV5-6	once	TRBJ1-2	.	CASSRAGHGYTF	TGTGCCAGCAGTCGGGCAGGCCATGGCTACACCTTC
TRBV5-4	once	TRBJ2-7	.	CASSAKLGSHYEQYF	TGTGCCAGCAGCGCAAAACTAGGATCACACTACGAGCAGTACTTC
TRBV19	.	TRBJ1-5	.	CASKASQVSNQPQHF	TGTGCCAGTAAGGCGTCCCAAGTTAGCAATCAGCCCCAGCATTTT
TRBV6-5	.	TRBJ2-7	TRBD1	CASRPTGGMTYEQYF	TGTGCCAGCAGGCCTACAGGGGGCATGACCTACGAGCAGTACTTC
TRBV2	.	TRBJ1-4	.	CASSLQEGGEKLFF	TGTGCCAGCAGTCTCCAGGAAGGGGGAGAAAAACTGTTTTTT
TRBV7-8	.	TRBJ1-2	TRBD1	CASSLARTGGTYGYTF	TGTGCCAGCAGCTTAGCGAGGACAGGGGGAACCTATGGCTACACCTTC
TRBV18	.	TRBJ1-1	.	CASSLGTVNTEAFF	TGTGCCAGCTCACTTGGGACGGTGAACACTGAAGCTTTCTTT
TRBV28	.	TRBJ2-3	.	CASSPPRDTQYF	TGTGCCAGCAGCCCCCCTCGAGATACGCAGTATTTT
TRBV5-5	.	TRBJ1-1	.	CASSLNGHGPPTGTEAFF	TGTGCCAGCAGCTTAAATGGCCACGGGCCACCCACGGGAACTGAAGCTTTCTTT
TRBV18	.	TRBJ1-1	TRBD1	CASSPLTGTNTEAFF	TGTGCCAGCTCACCACTGACAGGGACGAACACTGAAGCTTTCTTT
TRBV2	.	TRBJ2-4	.	CASSGTSQNIQYF	TGTGCCAGCAGCGGGACATCGCAAAACATTCAGTACTTC
TRBV11-3	.	TRBJ2-3	.	CASSLAEGDTQYF	TGTGCCAGCAGCTTAGCTGAGGGGGATACGCAGTATTTT
TRBV7-3	.	TRBJ2-3	.	CASSLMTDTQYF	TGTGCCAGCAGCTTAATGACCGATACGCAGTATTTT
TRBV19	once	TRBJ1-2	TRBD1	CASSPSTGGIFLDGYTF	TGTGCCAGTAGTCCTTCTACAGGGGGAATTTTTTTGGATGGCTACACCTTC
TRBV10-3	.	TRBJ2-3	.	CAISESAVGGLSTDTQYF	TGTGCCATCAGTGAGTCTGCAGTGGGGGGGCTCAGCACAGATACGCAGTATTTT
TRBV5-8	.	TRBJ2-7	.	CASSLVSARPYEQYF	TGTGCCAGCAGCTTGGTGTCGGCTCGGCCCTACGAGCAGTACTTC
TRBV6-6	few	TRBJ2-7	.	CASSYSIVGEQYF	TGTGCCAGCAGTTACTCGATTGTTGGCGAGCAGTACTTC
TRBV9	.	TRBJ2-6	.	CASSVVTAGANVLTF	TGTGCCAGCAGCGTAGTGACAGCTGGGGCCAACGTCCTGACTTTC
TRBV19	.	TRBJ2-3	TRBD1	CASSVLGTGGAGDTQYF	TGTGCCAGTAGTGTCCTGGGGACAGGGGGCGCAGGCGATACGCAGTATTTT
TRBV29-1	.	TRBJ1-5	.	CSVGKGVNQPQHF	TGCAGCGTTGGAAAGGGAGTCAATCAGCCCCAGCATTTT
TRBV9	.	TRBJ2-3	TRBD2	CASSVGVRGATVFTDTQYF	TGTGCCAGCAGCGTAGGTGTGCGGGGGGCCACCGTTTTCACAGATACGCAGTATTTT
TRBV7-9	.	TRBJ2-2	TRBD2	CASSSSGGWLFF	TGTGCCAGCAGCTCCTCCGGGGGGTGGCTGTTTTTT
TRBV7-6	.	TRBJ2-2	.	CASSFRQNTGELFF	TGTGCCAGCAGCTTCCGACAGAACACCGGGGAGCTGTTTTTT
TRBV6-1	.	TRBJ2-7	.	CASSEAHSYEQYF	TGTGCCAGCAGTGAAGCGCACAGCTACGAGCAGTACTTC
TRBV23-1	.	TRBJ2-1	TRBD2	CASSQALNPGLVGREQFF	TGCGCCAGCAGTCAGGCCCTTAATCCGGGACTAGTTGGAAGGGAGCAGTTCTTC
TRBV4-2	.	TRBJ2-2	TRBD2	CASSQSGGAGTGELFF	TGTGCCAGCAGCCAAAGCGGGGGGGCGGGCACCGGGGAGCTGTTTTTT
TRBV19	.	TRBJ1-2	.	CASLPGQGPNYGYTF	TGTGCCAGCCTCCCGGGGCAGGGCCCCAACTATGGCTACACCTTC
TRBV7-9	few	TRBJ1-4	.	CASIRDNEKLFF	TGTGCCAGCATAAGGGATAATGAAAAACTGTTTTTT
TRBV10-3	.	TRBJ2-7	.	CAISEPSSYEQYF	TGTGCCATCAGTGAGCCGAGCTCCTACGAGCAGTACTTC
TRBV7-8	.	TRBJ1-6	.	CASSLGAKSSPLHF	TGTGCCAGCAGCTTAGGAGCAAAGTCTTCACCCCTCCACTTT
TRBV9	.	TRBJ2-3	.	CASSVGASGPAGGDTQYF	TGTGCCAGCAGCGTAGGGGCTAGCGGACCAGCAGGGGGAGATACGCAGTATTTT
TRBV6-6	.	TRBJ1-5	.	CASSRYSNQPQHF	TGTGCCAGCAGCCGCTATAGCAATCAGCCCCAGCATTTT
TRBV7-3	.	TRBJ2-1	.	CASSQAGDEQFF	TGTGCCAGCAGCCAGGCAGGGGATGAGCAGTTCTTC
TRBV7-6	.	TRBJ2-7	.	CASSLVPGLIYEQYF	TGTGCCAGCAGCTTAGTTCCAGGGCTCATATACGAGCAGTACTTC
TRBV6-5	.	TRBJ2-3	.	CASKGGWTDTQYF	TGTGCCAGCAAGGGGGGATGGACAGATACGCAGTATTTT
TRBV5-1	once	TRBJ2-2	TRBD1	CASSLVQYRGTGELFF	TGCGCCAGCAGCTTGGTTCAGTACAGGGGCACCGGGGAGCTGTTTTTT
TRBV10-3	.	TRBJ2-7	.	CANSNYPGIEQYF	TGTGCCAACAGTAACTATCCGGGGATCGAGCAGTACTTC